Shown below are 29 T cell receptor beta chains from a single sample sequenced in a study of vaccination and CD4 T cells after COVID-19. The Oncomine TCR Beta short-read assay was applied to DNA of cultured CD4+ T cells. One entry per CDR3 protein, called by TCRdb with MiXCR from the PCR reads. The sample holds about 5,600 distinct CDR3 sequences; about two fifths are singletons and the top ten take about 35%. The antigens these receptors bind are not known. Treatment indicated: roughly 11-day PBMC culture with coronavirus spike peptide pools or control peptides (ViraFEST assay). An unexposed donor provided the CD4+ T cells, which were collected before the COVID-19 pandemic (2011-2018). The sample was CD4+ T cells from blood, cultured in vitro. Receptors were obtained from a human donor in good health.

V and J are TRBV7-9 and TRBJ2-6; D not resolved. This CDR3 region has 15 residues. V shed 5 bases and J shed 2 bases, with 10 bases lying between them. The germline V gene has CDR1 SEHNR and CDR2 FQNEAQ (reference sequence). The CDR3 sequence is CASSLRVAGANVLTF. DNA for the CDR3: TGTGCCAGCAGCCTCCGGGTGGCTGGGGCCAACGTCCTGACTTTC.

The rearrangement uses TRBV10-3 and TRBJ2-2; a weak D match, TRBD1 (6 bases). The CDR3 runs 12 residues. CDR1 and CDR2 from the germline V gene are ENHRY and SYGVKD. Deletions cut 7 bases from V and 5 bases from J, with 8 bases between. CDR3 region: CAIKQGTGELFF. CDR3 nucleotides: TGTGCCATCAAACAGGGTACCGGGGAGCTGTTTTTT.

This chain joins TRBV23-1 and TRBJ2-7; 12 bases are shared with TRBD2. TRBV23-1 is an open reading frame, and its role is uncertain. The CDR3 runs 14 residues. The V and J ends lost 4 bases and 2 bases, in that order; junction bases with no gene match: 0. The CDR3: CASSRTSGAYEQYF. The CDR3 DNA reads TGCGCCAGCAGTCGGACTAGCGGGGCCTACGAGCAGTACTTC.

The chain uses TRBV6-1 and TRBJ1-1, with a weak D call TRBD1 (5 bases). The germline V and J ends were trimmed by 6 bases and 2 bases, with 10 bases remaining between them. Germline CDR1 MNHNS, CDR2 SASEGT. The CDR3 contains 13 residues. The CDR3 sequence: CASRDRPNTEAFF. CDR3 DNA: TGTGCCAGCAGAGACAGACCAAACACTGAAGCTTTCTTT.

There are a few counts of this clonotype. This rearrangement joins TRBV7-6 to TRBJ1-2; 10 bases fit TRBD1. The CDR3 has 14 amino acids. V shed 6 bases and J 5 bases; nucleotides not matched to a gene: 6. CDR1 and CDR2 from the germline V gene are SGHVS and FNYEAQ. CDR3 nucleotides: TGTGCCAGCAGTCCCGGGACAGGGGTTTATGGCTACACCTTC. Translation: CASSPGTGVYGYTF.

This clonotype was found a few times. V is TRBV19 and J is TRBJ2-3, with 8 positions matching TRBD2. Germline V gene sequence: CDR1 LNHDA, CDR2 SQIVND (reference sequence). V shed 5 bases and J 5 bases; nucleotides not matched to a gene: 6. The CDR3 length is 14 residues. DNA of the CDR3: TGTGCCAGTAGTCCGCGGGGGGAGGGAGATACGCAGTATTTT. Translated, it gives CASSPRGEGDTQYF.

The chain is built from TRBV3-1 and TRBJ2-3; TRBD2 might be the D (6 bases). The germline V and J ends were trimmed by 4 bases and 2 bases, with 13 bases remaining between them. Germline V CDR1 and CDR2: LGHDT, YNNKEL (reference sequence). This CDR3 spans 15 amino acids. The CDR3 is CASSRDGGTTDTQYF. The CDR3, as DNA: TGTGCCAGCAGCCGGGATGGCGGGACCACAGATACGCAGTATTTT.

The chain joins TRBV20-1 to TRBJ2-7, with 11 bases aligning to TRBD2. Trimming took 2 bases from V and 4 from J; bases not matched to a gene: 4. CDR1 is DFQATT, CDR2 SNEGSKA, per germline (reference sequence). This CDR3 is built from 14 residues. In DNA form, the CDR3 reads TGCAGTGCTAGACTAGCGGGGGGATTATACGAGCAGTACTTC. It is translated as CSARLAGGLYEQYF.

The chain carries TRBV24-1 and TRBJ2-5; TRBD2 might be the D (5 bases). V gave up 3 bases and J gave up 4 bases, with 20 bases separating them. Germline V lookup: CDR1 KGHDR, CDR2 SFDVKD. The CDR3 is made up of 17 amino acids. This CDR3 reads CATSDTPGSPAGETQYF. The CDR3 DNA sequence: TGTGCCACCAGTGATACCCCGGGGAGTCCAGCAGGAGAGACCCAGTACTTC.

This chain connects TRBV6-1 to TRBJ1-5, with unresolved D. The CDR3 length is 11 residues. V was trimmed by 2 bases and J by 5 bases, leaving 1 base between them. CDR1 and CDR2 (germline): MNHNS, SASEGT. The DNA of the CDR3 is TGTGCCAGCAGTGAACATCAGCCCCAGCATTTT. Its translation: CASSEHQPQHF.

The chain is built from TRBV20-1 and TRBJ2-2; D assignment may be TRBD1 or TRBD2 (5 bases each). Germline CDR1 DFQATT, CDR2 SNEGSKA (reference sequence). Between the trimmed V and J ends, which lost 5 bases and 2 bases, there was a span of 12 bases. This CDR3 contains 14 residues. The CDR3 is CSARGPANTGELFF. The CDR3 region has the DNA TGCAGTGCTCGGGGACCGGCAAACACCGGGGAGCTGTTTTTT.

The J gene is TRBJ1-2, the V gene TRBV6-1; tentatively, D is TRBD1 (6 bases). The CDR3 has 15 amino acids. Trimming pared 4 bases from V and 8 bases from J, leaving 20 bases between. The germline V gene has CDR1 MNHNS and CDR2 SASEGT. CDR3 amino acids: CASSGAFGQGQGYTF. CDR3 sequence (DNA): TGTGCCAGCAGTGGAGCCTTTGGTCAGGGGCAGGGCTACACCTTC.

The CDR3 sequence is CSASPAFF. CDR3 nucleotide sequence: TGCAGTGCTAGTCCCGCTTTCTTT. This rearrangement joins TRBV20-1 to TRBJ1-1; D unresolved. The length of the CDR3 is 8 residues. CDR1 and CDR2 from the germline V gene are DFQATT and SNEGSKA (reference sequence). V lost 3 bases and J lost 11, with 4 bases in between.

V is TRBV20-1 and J is TRBJ1-6; D is unclear. CDR3 length: 14 amino acids. Per germline, CDR1 DFQATT and CDR2 SNEGSKA (reference sequence). Trimming shortened V by 6 bases and J by 5 bases, and 14 bases separated the two germline ends. The CDR3 sequence: CSASPGLNNSPLHF. The CDR3, as DNA: TGCAGTGCCAGCCCGGGCCTTAATAATTCACCCCTCCACTTT.

This clonotype occurred a few times. The chain carries TRBV15 and TRBJ1-5; no clear D gene. The CDR3 extends over 17 amino acids. The V end was cut by 5 bases, the J end by 0 bases, with 17 bases between. Germline V gives CDR1 LNHNV, CDR2 YYDKDF (reference sequence). The CDR3 protein is CATSPRGGLYSNQPQHF. CDR3 bases: TGTGCCACCAGCCCCCGAGGAGGCCTCTATAGCAATCAGCCCCAGCATTTT.

This clonotype came up a few times. The genes are TRBV11-1 and TRBJ2-5; unclear D gene. V dropped 5 bases and J dropped 1 base, with 14 bases sitting between them. There are 15 residues in the CDR3. The germline V gene encodes CDR1 SGHAT and CDR2 FQDESV (reference sequence). The CDR3 reads CASSPHFGPQETQYF. In DNA form, the CDR3 reads TGTGCCAGCAGCCCCCATTTTGGGCCCCAAGAGACCCAGTACTTC.

This clonotype was seen a few times. The genes are TRBV6-1 and TRBJ1-1, with D possibly TRBD1 on 5 matching bases. V lost 2 bases and J lost 6, with 7 bases in between. This CDR3 region has 12 residues. CDR1 MNHNS and CDR2 SASEGT come from the germline V gene. The CDR3 here is CASSERGPEAFF. The CDR3 nucleotides are TGTGCCAGCAGTGAACGGGGCCCTGAAGCTTTCTTT.

This rearrangement joins TRBV4-1 to TRBJ2-5; 7 positions agree with TRBD1. Trimming removed 0 bases from V and 4 bases from J; junction bases left unmatched: 11. CDR3 length equals 17 residues. CDR1 is MGHRA, CDR2 YSYEKL, per germline. The CDR3 protein is CASSQDKWQGVVETQYF. As DNA, the CDR3 is TGCGCCAGCAGCCAAGATAAATGGCAGGGGGTAGTAGAGACCCAGTACTTC.

This chain links TRBV9 with TRBJ2-1; D is uncertain. The CDR3 spans 13 residues. Germline V CDR1 and CDR2: SGDLS, YYNGEE. Trimming took 0 bases from V and 3 from J, leaving 4 bases between them. The CDR3 DNA is TGTGCCAGCAGCGTAGCGGACTACAATGAGCAGTTCTTC. As protein: CASSVADYNEQFF.

This clonotype was seen only a few times. The J gene is TRBJ2-7, the V gene TRBV2, with D tentatively TRBD2 (6 bases). The CDR3 sequence is 11 residues long. V shed 10 bases and J shed 3 bases, with 10 bases lying between them. Germline V gene data show CDR1 as SNHLY and CDR2 as FYNNEI. CDR3 protein: CANRRGYEQYF. Here the CDR3 DNA reads TGTGCCAACAGGAGGGGCTACGAGCAGTACTTC.

The gene calls are TRBV20-1 and TRBJ2-1, with TRBD2 matching over 15 bases. V shed 6 bases and J 3 bases; nucleotides not matched to a gene: 3. Germline CDR1 DFQATT, CDR2 SNEGSKA (reference sequence). The CDR3 covers 15 residues. As DNA, the CDR3 is TGCAGTGCCCCGGGACTAGCGGGGGGCTACAATGAGCAGTTCTTC. Protein sequence: CSAPGLAGGYNEQFF.

This clonotype appeared a few times. The chain couples TRBV27 to TRBJ1-2; 7 nucleotides match TRBD1. Germline values: CDR1 MNHEY, CDR2 SMNVEV (reference sequence). The V segment lost 5 bases and the J segment 8 bases; nucleotides outside the gene matches: 11. This CDR3 contains 14 residues. The DNA for the CDR3 is TGTGCCAGCAGTGCGGACAGGTATCATAGGGGCTACACCTTC. Residues: CASSADRYHRGYTF.

This clonotype was seen more than once but under ten times. The J gene is TRBJ1-1, the V gene TRBV29-1; TRBD1 might be the D (5 bases). Germline V gene lookup returns CDR1 SQVTM and CDR2 ANQGSEA. V dropped 7 bases and J dropped 3 bases, with 15 bases sitting between them. CDR3 length equals 13 residues. The CDR3 loop reads CSGMDLGDTEAFF. CDR3 bases: TGCAGCGGCATGGACCTGGGGGACACTGAAGCTTTCTTT.

The chain combines TRBV7-3 with TRBJ2-1; 12 bases are a match to TRBD2. The V segment lost 5 bases and the J segment 9 bases; nucleotides outside the gene matches: 8. The CDR3 covers 15 residues. CDR1 is SGHTA, CDR2 FQGTGA, per germline. CDR3 residues: CASSVPLAGGSEQFF. Here the CDR3 DNA reads TGTGCCAGCAGCGTCCCCCTAGCGGGGGGGAGTGAGCAGTTCTTC.

In DNA form, the CDR3 reads TGCAGTGCTAGACACGACGGTTACGAGCAGTACTTC. Amino acid sequence: CSARHDGYEQYF. This rearrangement joins TRBV20-1 to TRBJ2-7; D gene unclear. V was clipped by 2 bases and J by 4 bases, with 9 bases between them. There are 12 residues in the CDR3. Germline CDR1 and CDR2: DFQATT and SNEGSKA (reference sequence).

V and J are TRBV7-2 and TRBJ2-2; D is undetermined. The CDR3 totals 13 residues. The germline V gene has CDR1 SGHTA and CDR2 FQGNSA. V lost 4 bases, J lost 4 bases, and 7 bases lay in between. CDR3 sequence reads: CASSSPGTGELFF. CDR3 nucleotide sequence: TGTGCCAGCAGCTCGCCGGGCACCGGGGAGCTGTTTTTT.

The chain uses TRBV20-1 and TRBJ1-2; 8 nucleotides line up with TRBD1. With 0 bases clipped from V and 2 bases from J, the junction kept 5 bases outside the gene matches. This CDR3 region has 15 residues. Germline CDR1 is DFQATT and CDR2 is SNEGSKA (reference sequence). The DNA of the CDR3 is TGCAGTGCTAGAGATCGGGACAGGCCGAACTATGGCTACACCTTC. This encodes CSARDRDRPNYGYTF.

The chain joins TRBV20-1 to TRBJ1-2; a weak D match, TRBD1 (6 bases). Trimming pared 0 bases from V and 7 bases from J, leaving 9 bases between. The CDR3 spans 12 residues. Germline assignment: CDR1 DFQATT and CDR2 SNEGSKA (reference sequence). CDR3 residues: CSARDGGVGYTF. CDR3 in DNA: TGCAGTGCTAGAGATGGGGGCGTTGGCTACACCTTC.

This rearrangement joins TRBV30 to TRBJ2-7, with D perhaps matching TRBD2 (6 bases). CDR1 is GTSNPN, CDR2 SVGIG, per germline (reference sequence). V was clipped by 2 bases and J by 2 bases, with 16 bases between them. The CDR3 is made up of 15 amino acids. CDR3 in amino acids: CAWSREAGHTYEQYF. As DNA, the CDR3 is TGTGCCTGGAGTAGGGAGGCAGGGCATACCTACGAGCAGTACTTC. The variable domain in full, with the rest retrieved from reference TRBV30 and TRBJ2-7, is SQTIHQWPATLVQPVGSPLSLECTVEGTSNPNLYWYRQAAGRGLQLLFYSVGIGQISSEVPQNLSASRPQDRQFILSSKKLLLSDSGFYLCAWSREAGHTYEQYFGPGTRLTVT.